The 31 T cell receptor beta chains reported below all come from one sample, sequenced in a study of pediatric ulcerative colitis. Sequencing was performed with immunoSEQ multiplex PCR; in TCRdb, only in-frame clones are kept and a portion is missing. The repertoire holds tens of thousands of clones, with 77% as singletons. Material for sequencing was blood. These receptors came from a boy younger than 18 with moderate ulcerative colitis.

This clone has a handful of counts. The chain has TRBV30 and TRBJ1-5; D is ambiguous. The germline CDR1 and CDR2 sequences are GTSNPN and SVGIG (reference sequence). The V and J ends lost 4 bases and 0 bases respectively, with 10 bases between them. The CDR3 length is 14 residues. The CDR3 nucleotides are TGTGCCTGGACTTGGAAGTATAGCAATCAGCCCCAGCATTTT. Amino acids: CAWTWKYSNQPQHF.

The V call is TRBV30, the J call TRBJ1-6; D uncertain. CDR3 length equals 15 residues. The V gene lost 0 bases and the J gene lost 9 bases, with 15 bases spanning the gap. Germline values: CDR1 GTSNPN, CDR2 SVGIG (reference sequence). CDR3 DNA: TGTGCCTGGAGTGTAGGCGGGCCCTCAGGTTCACCCCTCCACTTT. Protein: CAWSVGGPSGSPLHF.

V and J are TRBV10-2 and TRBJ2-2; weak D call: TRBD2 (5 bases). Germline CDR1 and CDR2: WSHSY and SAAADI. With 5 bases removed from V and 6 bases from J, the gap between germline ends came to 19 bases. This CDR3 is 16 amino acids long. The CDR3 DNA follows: TGCGCCAGCAGTCCGGTTACAACTAGGGAGTCCGGGGAGCTGTTTTTT. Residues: CASSPVTTRESGELFF.

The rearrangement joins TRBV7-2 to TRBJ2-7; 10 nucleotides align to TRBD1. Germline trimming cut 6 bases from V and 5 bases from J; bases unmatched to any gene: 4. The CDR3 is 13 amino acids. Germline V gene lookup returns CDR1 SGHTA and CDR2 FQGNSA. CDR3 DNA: TGTGCCAGCAGTATAGACAGGGGGCACGAGCAGTACTTC. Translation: CASSIDRGHEQYF.

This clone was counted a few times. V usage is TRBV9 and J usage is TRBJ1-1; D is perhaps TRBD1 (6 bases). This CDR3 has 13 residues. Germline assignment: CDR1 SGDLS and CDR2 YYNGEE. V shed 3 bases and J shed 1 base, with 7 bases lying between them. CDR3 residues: CASSATGNTEAFF. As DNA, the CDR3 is TGTGCCAGCAGCGCGACAGGGAACACTGAAGCTTTCTTT.

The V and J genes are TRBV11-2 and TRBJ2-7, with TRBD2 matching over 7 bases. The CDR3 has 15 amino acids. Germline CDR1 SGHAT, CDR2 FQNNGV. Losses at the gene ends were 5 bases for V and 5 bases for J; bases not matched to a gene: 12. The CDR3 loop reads CASSPHGGGLNEQYF. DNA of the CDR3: TGTGCCAGCAGCCCCCATGGGGGGGGGTTAAACGAGCAGTACTTC.

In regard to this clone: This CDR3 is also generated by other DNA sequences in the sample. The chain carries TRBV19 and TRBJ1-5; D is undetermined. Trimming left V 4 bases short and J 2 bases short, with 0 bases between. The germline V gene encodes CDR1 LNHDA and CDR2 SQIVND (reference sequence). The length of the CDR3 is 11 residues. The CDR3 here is CASSSNQPQHF. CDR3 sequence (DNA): TGTGCCAGTAGTAGCAATCAGCCCCAGCATTTT.

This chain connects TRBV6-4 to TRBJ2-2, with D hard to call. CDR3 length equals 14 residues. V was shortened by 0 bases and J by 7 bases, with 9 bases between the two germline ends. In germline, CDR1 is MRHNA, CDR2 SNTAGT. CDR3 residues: CASSDSPQDGELFF. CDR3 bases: TGTGCCAGCAGTGACTCCCCCCAAGACGGGGAGCTGTTTTTT.

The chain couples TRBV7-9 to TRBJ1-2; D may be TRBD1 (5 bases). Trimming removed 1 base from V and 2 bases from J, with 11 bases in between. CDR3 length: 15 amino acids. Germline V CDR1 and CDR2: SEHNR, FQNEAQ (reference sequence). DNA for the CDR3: TGTGCCAGCAGCTTAGAGATCAGGGAGAACTATGGCTACACCTTC. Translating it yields CASSLEIRENYGYTF.

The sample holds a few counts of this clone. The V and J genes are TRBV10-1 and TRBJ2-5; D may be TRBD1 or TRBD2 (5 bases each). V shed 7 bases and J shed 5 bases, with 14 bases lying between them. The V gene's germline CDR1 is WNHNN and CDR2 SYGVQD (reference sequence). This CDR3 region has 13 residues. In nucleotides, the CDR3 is TGCGCCAGCACCCCGGGACCCGGGGAGACCCAGTACTTC. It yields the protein CASTPGPGETQYF.

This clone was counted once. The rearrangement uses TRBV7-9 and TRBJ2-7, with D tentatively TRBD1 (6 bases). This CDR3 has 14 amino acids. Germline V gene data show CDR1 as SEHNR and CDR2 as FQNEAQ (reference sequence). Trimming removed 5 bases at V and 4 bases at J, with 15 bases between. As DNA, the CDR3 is TGTGCCAGCAGCCCCGGGACAATGAGTTACGAGCAGTACTTC. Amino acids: CASSPGTMSYEQYF.

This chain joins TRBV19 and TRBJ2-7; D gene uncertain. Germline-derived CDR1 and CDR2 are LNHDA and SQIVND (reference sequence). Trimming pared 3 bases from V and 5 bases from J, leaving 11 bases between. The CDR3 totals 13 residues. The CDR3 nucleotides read TGTGCCAGTAGTATCCTCTACCCCAACGAGCAGTACTTC. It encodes CASSILYPNEQYF.

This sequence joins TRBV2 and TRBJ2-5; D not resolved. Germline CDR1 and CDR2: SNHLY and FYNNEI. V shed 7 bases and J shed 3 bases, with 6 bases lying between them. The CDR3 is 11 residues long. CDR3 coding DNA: TGTGCCAGCACACCGGAAGAGACCCAGTACTTC. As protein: CASTPEETQYF.

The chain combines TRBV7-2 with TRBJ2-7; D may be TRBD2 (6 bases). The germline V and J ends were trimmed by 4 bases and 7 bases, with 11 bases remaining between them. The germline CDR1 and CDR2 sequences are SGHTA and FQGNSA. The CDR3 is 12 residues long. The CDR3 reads CASSSHRGEQYF. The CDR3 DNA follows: TGTGCCAGCAGCTCCCACCGGGGGGAGCAGTACTTC. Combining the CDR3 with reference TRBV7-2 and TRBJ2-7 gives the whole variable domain GAGVSQSPSNKVTEKGKDVELRCDPISGHTALYWYRQSLGQGLEFLIYFQGNSAPDKSGLPSDRFSAERTGGSVSTLTIQRTQQEDSAVYLCASSSHRGEQYFGPGTRLTVT.

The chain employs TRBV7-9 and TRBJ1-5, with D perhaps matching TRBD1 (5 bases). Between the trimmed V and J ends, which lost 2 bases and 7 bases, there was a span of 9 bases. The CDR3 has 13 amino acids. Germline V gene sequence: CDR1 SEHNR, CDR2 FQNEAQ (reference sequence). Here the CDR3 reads CASSLWGEQPQHF. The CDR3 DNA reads TGTGCCAGCAGCTTATGGGGCGAGCAGCCCCAGCATTTT. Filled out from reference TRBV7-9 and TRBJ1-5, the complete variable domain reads DTGVSQNPRHKITKRGQNVTFRCDPISEHNRLYWYRQTLGQGPEFLTYFQNEAQLEKSRLLSDRFSAERPKGSFSTLEIQRTEQGDSAMYLCASSLWGEQPQHFGDGTRLSIL.

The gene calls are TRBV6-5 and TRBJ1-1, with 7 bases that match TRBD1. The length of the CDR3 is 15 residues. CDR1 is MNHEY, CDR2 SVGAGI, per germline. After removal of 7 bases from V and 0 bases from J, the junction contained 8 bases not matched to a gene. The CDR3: CASTETGALNTEAFF. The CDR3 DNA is TGTGCCAGCACCGAAACAGGGGCCTTGAACACTGAAGCTTTCTTT.

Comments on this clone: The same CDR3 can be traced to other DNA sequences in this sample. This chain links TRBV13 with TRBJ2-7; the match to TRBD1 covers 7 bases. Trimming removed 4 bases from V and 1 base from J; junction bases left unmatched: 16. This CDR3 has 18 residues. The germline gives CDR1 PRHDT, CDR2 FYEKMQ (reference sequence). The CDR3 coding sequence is TGTGCCAGCAGCTCCAGGGAGATGACAGGGTTCCCTTCCTACGAGCAGTACTTC. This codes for CASSSREMTGFPSYEQYF. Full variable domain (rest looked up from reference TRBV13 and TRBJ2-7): AAGVIQSPRHLIKEKRETATLKCYPIPRHDTVYWYQQGPGQDPQFLISFYEKMQSDKGSIPDRFSAQQFSDYHSELNMSSLELGDSALYFCASSSREMTGFPSYEQYFGPGTRLTVT.

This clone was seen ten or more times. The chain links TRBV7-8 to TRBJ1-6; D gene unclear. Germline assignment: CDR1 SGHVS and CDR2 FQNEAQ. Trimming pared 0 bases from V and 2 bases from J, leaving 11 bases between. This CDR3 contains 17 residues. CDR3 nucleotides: TGTGCCAGCAGCTTAGCGCGAAGTCTAACCTATAATTCACCCCTCCACTTT. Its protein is CASSLARSLTYNSPLHF. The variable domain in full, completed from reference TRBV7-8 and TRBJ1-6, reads GAGVSQSPRYKVAKRGQDVALRCDPISGHVSLFWYQQALGQGPEFLTYFQNEAQLDKSGLPSDRFFAERPEGSVSTLKIQRTQQEDSAVYLCASSLARSLTYNSPLHFGNGTRLTVT.

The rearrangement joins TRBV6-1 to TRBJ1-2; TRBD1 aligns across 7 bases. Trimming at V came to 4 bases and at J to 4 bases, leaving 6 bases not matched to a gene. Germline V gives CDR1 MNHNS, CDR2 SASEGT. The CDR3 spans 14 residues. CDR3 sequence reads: CASSAGTARYGYTF. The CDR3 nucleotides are TGTGCCAGCAGTGCCGGGACAGCTCGCTATGGCTACACCTTC.

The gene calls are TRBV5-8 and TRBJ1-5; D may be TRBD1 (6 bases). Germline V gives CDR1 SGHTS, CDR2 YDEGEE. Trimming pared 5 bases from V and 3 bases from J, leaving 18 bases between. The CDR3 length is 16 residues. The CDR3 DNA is TGTGCCAGCAGGAAACCGGGACACATTTACAATCAGCCCCAGCATTTT. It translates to CASRKPGHIYNQPQHF.

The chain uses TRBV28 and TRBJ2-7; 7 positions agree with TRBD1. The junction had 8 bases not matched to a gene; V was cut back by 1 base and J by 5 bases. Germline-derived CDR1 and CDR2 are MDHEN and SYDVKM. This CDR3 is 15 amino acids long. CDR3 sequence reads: CASSLSLGQLNEQYF. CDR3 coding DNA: TGTGCCAGCAGTTTATCATTGGGACAGTTGAACGAGCAGTACTTC.

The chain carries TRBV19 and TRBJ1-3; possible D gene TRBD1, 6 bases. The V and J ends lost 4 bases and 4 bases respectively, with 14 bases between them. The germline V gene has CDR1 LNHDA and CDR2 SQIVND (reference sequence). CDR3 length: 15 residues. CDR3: CASSSQQGSGNTIYF. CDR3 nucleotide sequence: TGTGCCAGTAGTAGTCAACAGGGATCCGGAAACACCATATATTTT.

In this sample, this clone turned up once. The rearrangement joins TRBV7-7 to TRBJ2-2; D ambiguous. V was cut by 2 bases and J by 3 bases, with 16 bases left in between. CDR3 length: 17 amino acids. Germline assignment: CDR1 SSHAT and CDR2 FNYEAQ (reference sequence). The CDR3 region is CASSLSRPAGDTGELFF. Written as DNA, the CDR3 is TGTGCCAGCAGCTTATCTAGGCCAGCCGGTGACACCGGGGAGCTGTTTTTT.

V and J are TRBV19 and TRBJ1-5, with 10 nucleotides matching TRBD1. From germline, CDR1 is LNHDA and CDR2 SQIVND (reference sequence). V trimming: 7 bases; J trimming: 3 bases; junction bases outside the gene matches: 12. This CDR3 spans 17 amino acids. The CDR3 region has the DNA TGTGCCAGTACCCATGGTGGGACAGGGGTGACCAATCAGCCCCAGCATTTT. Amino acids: CASTHGGTGVTNQPQHF.

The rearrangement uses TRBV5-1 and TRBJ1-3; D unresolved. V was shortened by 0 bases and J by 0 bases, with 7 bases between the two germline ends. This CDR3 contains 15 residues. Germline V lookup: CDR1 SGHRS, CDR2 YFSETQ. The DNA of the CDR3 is TGCGCCAGCAGCTTGGTTGGGAGCTCTGGAAACACCATATATTTT. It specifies CASSLVGSSGNTIYF.

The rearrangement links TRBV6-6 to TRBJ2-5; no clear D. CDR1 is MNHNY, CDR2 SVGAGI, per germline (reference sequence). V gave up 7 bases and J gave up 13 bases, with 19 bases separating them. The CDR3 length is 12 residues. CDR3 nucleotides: TGTGCCAGCAATAACCCGTCTCTGAACACGTACTTC. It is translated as CASNNPSLNTYF.

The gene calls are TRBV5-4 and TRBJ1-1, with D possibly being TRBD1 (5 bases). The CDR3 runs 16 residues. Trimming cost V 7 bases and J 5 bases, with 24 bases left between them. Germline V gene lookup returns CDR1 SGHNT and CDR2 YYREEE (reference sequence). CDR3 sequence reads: CASRYLGVRAGTEAFF. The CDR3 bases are TGTGCCAGCCGTTATTTGGGGGTTCGGGCGGGAACTGAAGCTTTCTTT.

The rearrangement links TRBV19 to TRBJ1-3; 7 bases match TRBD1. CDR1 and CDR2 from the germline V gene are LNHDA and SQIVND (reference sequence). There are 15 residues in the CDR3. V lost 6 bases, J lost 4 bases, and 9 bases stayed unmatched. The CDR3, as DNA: TGTGCCAGTAGACAAGACAGGGCGGCCGGAAACACCATATATTTT. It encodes CASRQDRAAGNTIYF.

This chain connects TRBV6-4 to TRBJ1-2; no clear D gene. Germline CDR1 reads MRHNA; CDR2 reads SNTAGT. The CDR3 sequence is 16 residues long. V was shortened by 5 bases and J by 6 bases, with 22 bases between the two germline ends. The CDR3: CASSPRDGESVNGYTF. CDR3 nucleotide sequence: TGTGCCAGCAGTCCCCGGGATGGGGAGTCTGTAAATGGCTACACCTTC.

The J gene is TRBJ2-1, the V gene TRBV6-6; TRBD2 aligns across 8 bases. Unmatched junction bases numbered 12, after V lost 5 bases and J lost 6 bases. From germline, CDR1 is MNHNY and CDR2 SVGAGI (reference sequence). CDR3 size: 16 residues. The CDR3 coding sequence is TGTGCCAGCAGTCCTCTCTTAGCGGGGTCTTTCAATGAGCAGTTCTTC. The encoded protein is CASSPLLAGSFNEQFF.

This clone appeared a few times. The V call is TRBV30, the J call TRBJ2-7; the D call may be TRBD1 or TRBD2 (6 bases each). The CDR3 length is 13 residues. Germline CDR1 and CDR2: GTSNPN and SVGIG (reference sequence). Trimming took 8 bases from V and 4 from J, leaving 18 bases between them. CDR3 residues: CAAGPQGRYEQYF. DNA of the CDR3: TGTGCCGCCGGGCCTCAGGGGAGGTACGAGCAGTACTTC.